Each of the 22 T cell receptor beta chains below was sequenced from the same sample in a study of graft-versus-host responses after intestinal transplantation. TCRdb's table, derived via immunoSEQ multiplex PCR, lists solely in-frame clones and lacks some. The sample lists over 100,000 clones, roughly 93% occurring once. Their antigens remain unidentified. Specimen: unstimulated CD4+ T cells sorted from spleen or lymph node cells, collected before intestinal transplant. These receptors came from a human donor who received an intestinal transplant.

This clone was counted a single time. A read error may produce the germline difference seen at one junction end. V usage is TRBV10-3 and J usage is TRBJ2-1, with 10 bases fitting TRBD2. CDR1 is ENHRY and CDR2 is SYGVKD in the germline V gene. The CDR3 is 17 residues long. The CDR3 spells CAISESRLAGAYNEQFF. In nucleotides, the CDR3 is TGTGCCATCAGTGAGTCCCGTCTAGCGGGAGCCTATAATGAGCAGTTCTTC.

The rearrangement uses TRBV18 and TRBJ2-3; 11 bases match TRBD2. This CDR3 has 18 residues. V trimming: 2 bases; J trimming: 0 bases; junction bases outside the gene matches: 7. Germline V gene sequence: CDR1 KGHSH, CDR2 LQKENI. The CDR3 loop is CASSPDPSGRPSTDTQYF. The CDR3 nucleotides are TGTGCCAGCTCACCAGATCCTAGCGGGAGGCCTAGCACAGATACGCAGTATTTT. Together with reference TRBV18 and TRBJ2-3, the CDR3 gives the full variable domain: NAGVMQNPRHLVRRRGQEARLRCSPMKGHSHVYWYRQLPEEGLKFMVYLQKENIIDESGMPKERFSAEFPKEGPSILRIQQVVRGDSAAYFCASSPDPSGRPSTDTQYFGPGTRLTVL.

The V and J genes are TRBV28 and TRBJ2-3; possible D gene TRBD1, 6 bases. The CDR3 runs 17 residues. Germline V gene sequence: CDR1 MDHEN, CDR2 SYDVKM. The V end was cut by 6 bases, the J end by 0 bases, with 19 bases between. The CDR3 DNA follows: TGTGCCAGCAGACCCACTCCGGGACACTACAGCACAGATACGCAGTATTTT. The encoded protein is CASRPTPGHYSTDTQYF.

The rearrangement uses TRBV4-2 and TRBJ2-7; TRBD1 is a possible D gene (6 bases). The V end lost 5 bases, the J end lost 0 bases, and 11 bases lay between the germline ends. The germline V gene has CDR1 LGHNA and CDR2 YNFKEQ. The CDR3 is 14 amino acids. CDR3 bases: TGTGCCAGCAGCAACCGGGACATCTCCTACGAGCAGTACTTC. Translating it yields CASSNRDISYEQYF.

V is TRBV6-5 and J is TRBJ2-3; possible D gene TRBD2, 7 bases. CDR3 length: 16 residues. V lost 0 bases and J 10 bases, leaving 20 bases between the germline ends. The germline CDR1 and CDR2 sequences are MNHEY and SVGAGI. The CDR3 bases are TGTGCCAGCAGTTACTCACCGGGGGGCAGCACAAGATCGCAGTATTTT. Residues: CASSYSPGGSTRSQYF.

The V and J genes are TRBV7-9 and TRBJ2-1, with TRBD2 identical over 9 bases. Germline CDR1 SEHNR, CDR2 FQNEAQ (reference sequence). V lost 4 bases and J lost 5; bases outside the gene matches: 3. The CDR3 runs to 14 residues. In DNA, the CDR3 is TGTGCCAGCAGCTCCCGACTAGCGGACAATGAGCAGTTCTTC. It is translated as CASSSRLADNEQFF.

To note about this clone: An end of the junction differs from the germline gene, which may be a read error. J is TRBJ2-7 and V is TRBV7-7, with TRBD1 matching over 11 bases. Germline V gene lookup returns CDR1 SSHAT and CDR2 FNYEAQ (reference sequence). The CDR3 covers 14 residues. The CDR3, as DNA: TGTGCTAGCAGCGCCACTGGGACAGGGGGCGAGCAGTACTTC. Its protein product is CASSATGTGGEQYF.

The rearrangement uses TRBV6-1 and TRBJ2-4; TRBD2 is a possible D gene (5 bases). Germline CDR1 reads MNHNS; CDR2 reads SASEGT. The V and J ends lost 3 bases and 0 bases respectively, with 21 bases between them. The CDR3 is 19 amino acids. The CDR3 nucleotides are TGTGCCAGCAGTGACGGGCGGGTAGCAACCCTCGTAGCCAAAAACATTCAGTACTTC. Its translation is CASSDGRVATLVAKNIQYF.

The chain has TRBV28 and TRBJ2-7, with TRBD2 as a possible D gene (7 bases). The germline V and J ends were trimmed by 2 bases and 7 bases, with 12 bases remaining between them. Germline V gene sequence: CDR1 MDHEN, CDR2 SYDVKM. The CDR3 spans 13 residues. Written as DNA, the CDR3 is TGTGCCAGCAGTTTAGGGGGGGCGAGGGAGCAGTACTTC. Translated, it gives CASSLGGAREQYF.

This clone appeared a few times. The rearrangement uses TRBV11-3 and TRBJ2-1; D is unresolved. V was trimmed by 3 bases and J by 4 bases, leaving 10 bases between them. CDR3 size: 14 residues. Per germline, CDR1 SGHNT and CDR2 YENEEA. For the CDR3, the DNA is TGTGCCAGCAGCTTTGGCGCAGCGTACAATGAGCAGTTCTTC. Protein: CASSFGAAYNEQFF.

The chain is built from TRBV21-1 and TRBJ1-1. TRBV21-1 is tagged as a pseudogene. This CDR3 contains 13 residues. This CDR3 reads CASTSRQGCEAFF. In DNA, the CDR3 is TGTGCCAGCACCTCAAGGCAAGGTTGTGAAGCTTTCTTT.

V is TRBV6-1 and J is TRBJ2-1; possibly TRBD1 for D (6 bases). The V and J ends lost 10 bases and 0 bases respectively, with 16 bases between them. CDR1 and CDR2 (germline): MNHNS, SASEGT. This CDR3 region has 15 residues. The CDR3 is CATTLGHSSYNEQFF. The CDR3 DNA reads TGTGCCACCACCTTGGGACATAGCTCCTACAATGAGCAGTTCTTC.

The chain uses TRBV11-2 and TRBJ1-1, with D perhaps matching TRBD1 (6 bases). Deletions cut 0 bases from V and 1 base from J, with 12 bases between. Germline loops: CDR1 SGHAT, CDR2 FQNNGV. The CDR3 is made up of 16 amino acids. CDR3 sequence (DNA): TGTGCCAGCAGCTTAGATTGGGAACAGGGGAACACTGAAGCTTTCTTT. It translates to CASSLDWEQGNTEAFF.

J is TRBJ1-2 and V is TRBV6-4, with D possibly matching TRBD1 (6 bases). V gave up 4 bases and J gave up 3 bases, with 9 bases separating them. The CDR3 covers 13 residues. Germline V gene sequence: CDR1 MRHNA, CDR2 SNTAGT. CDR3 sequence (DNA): TGTGCCAGCAGTGCAGAGGGGGACTATGGCTACACCTTC. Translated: CASSAEGDYGYTF.

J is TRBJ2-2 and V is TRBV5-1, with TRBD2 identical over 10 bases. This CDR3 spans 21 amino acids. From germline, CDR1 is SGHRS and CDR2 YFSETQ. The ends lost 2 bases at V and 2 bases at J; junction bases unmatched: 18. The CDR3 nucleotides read TGCGCCAGCAGCTTAGACGGTTGGGGAGGACTAGCGGTTTTTAACACCGGGGAGCTGTTTTTT. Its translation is CASSLDGWGGLAVFNTGELFF.

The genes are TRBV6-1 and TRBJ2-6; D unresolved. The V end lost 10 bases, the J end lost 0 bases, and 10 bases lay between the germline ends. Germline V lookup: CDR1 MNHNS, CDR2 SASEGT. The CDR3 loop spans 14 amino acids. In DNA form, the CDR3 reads TGTGCCATCAGCAAGCCCTCTGGGGCCAACGTCCTGACTTTC. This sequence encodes CAISKPSGANVLTF.

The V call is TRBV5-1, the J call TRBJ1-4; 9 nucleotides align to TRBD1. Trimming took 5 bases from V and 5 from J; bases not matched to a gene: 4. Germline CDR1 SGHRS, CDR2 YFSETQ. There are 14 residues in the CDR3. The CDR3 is CASRTGTGNEKLFF. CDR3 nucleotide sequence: TGCGCCAGCAGAACCGGGACAGGGAATGAAAAACTGTTTTTT.

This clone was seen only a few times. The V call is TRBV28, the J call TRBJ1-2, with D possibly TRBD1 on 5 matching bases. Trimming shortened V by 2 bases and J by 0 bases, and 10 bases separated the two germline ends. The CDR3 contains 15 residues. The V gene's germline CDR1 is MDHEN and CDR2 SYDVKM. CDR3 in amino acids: CASSLRGRTNYGYTF. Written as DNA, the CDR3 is TGTGCCAGCAGTTTAAGGGGCAGGACTAACTATGGCTACACCTTC.

CDR3 bases: TGCGCCAGCAGTGATTTACTGCCTGCTATAAGCAATCAGCCCCAGCATTTT. This translates into CASSDLLPAISNQPQHF. J is TRBJ1-5 and V is TRBV10-2; D gene ambiguous. CDR1 is WSHSY and CDR2 is SAAADI in the germline V gene. V was pared by 3 bases and J by 1 base, with 16 bases between. The CDR3 is 17 amino acids.

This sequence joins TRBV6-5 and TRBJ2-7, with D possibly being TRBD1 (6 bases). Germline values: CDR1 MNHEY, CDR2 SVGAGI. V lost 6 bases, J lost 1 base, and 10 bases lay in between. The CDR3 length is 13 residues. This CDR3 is CASRPGQSYEQYF. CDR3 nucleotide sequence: TGTGCCAGCAGACCGGGACAATCCTACGAGCAGTACTTC.

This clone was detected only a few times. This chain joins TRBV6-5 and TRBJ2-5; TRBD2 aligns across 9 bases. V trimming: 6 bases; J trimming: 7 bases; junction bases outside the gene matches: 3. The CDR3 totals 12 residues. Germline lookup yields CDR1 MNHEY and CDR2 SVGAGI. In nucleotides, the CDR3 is TGTGCCAGCAGGGCGGGGGGGCGGACCCAGTACTTC. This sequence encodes CASRAGGRTQYF.

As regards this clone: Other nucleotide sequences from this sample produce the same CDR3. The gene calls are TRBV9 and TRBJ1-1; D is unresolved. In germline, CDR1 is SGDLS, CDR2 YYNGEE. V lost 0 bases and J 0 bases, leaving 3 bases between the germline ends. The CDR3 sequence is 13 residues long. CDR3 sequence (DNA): TGTGCCAGCAGCGTAGCGGTGAACACTGAAGCTTTCTTT. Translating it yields CASSVAVNTEAFF.